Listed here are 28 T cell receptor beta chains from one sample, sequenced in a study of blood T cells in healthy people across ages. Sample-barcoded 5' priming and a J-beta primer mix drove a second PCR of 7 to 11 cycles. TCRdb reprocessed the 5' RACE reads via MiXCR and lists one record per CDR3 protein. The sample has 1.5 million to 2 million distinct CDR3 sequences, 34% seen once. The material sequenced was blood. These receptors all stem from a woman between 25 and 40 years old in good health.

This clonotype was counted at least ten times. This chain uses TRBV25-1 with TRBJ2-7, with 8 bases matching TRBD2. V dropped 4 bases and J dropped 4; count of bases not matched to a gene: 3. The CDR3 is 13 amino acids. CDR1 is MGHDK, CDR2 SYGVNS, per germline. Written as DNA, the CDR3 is TGTGCCAGCAGTGTTGGCGGGAGGTACGAGCAGTACTTC. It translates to CASSVGGRYEQYF.

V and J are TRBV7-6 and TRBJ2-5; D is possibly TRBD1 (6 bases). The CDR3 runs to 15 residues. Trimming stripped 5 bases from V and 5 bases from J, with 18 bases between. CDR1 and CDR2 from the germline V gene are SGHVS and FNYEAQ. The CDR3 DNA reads TGTGCCAGCAGCCCGAGGGGAGCGAGGGGGGAGACCCAGTACTTC. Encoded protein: CASSPRGARGETQYF. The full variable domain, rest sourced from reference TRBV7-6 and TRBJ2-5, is GAGVSQSPRYKVTKRGQDVALRCDPISGHVSLYWYRQALGQGPEFLTYFNYEAQQDKSGLPNDRFSAERPEGSISTLTIQRTEQRDSAMYRCASSPRGARGETQYFGPGTRLLVL.

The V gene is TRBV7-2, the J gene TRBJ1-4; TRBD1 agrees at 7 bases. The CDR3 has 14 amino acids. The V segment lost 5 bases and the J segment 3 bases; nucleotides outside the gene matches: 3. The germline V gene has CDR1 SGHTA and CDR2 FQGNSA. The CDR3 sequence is CASSEGASNEKLFF. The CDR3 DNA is TGTGCCAGCAGCGAGGGGGCCTCTAATGAAAAACTGTTTTTT.

The CDR3 sequence: CASSGFVGEGKNEQFF. In DNA form, the CDR3 reads TGTGCCAGCAGTGGGTTTGTCGGGGAGGGGAAAAATGAGCAGTTCTTC. The chain is built from TRBV6-1 and TRBJ2-1; 7 bases map to TRBD2. The CDR3 consists of 16 residues. In germline, CDR1 is MNHNS, CDR2 SASEGT. V gave up 4 bases and J gave up 7 bases; unmatched junction bases: 13.

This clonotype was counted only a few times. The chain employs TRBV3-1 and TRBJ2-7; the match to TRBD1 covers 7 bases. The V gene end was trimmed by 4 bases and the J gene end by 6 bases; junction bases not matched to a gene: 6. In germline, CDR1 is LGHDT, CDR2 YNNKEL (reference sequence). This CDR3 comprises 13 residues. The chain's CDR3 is CASSPRQGFEQYF. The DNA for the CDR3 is TGTGCCAGCAGCCCCAGACAGGGTTTCGAGCAGTACTTC.

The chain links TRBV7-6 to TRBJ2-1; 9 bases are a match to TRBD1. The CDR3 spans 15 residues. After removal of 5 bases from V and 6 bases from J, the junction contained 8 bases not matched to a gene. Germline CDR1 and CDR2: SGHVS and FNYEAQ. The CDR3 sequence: CASSRGQGYGNEQFF. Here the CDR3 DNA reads TGTGCCAGCAGCCGGGGACAGGGATATGGCAATGAGCAGTTCTTC.

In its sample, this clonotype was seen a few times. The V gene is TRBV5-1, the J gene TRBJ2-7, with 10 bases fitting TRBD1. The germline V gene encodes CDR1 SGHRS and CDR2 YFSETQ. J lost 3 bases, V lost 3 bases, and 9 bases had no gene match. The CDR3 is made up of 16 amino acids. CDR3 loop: CASSWEGQGSSYEQYF. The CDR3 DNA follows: TGCGCCAGCAGCTGGGAGGGACAGGGGTCTAGCTACGAGCAGTACTTC.

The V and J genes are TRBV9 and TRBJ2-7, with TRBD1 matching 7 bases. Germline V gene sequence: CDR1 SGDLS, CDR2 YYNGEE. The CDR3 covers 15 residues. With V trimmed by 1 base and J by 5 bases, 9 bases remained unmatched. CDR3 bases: TGTGCCAGCAGCGTATGGGGTAGAGGGACAGACGAGCAGTACTTC. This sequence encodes CASSVWGRGTDEQYF. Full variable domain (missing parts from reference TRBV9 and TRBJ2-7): DSGVTQTPKHLITATGQRVTLRCSPRSGDLSVYWYQQSLDQGLQFLIQYYNGEERAKGNILERFSAQQFPDLHSELNLSSLELGDSALYFCASSVWGRGTDEQYFGPGTRLTVT.

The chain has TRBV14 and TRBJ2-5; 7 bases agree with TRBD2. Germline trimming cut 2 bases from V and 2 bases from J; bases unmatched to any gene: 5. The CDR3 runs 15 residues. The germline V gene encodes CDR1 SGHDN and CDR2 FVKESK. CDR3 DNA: TGTGCCAGCAGCCAAATACTAGCGAATCAAGAGACCCAGTACTTC. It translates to CASSQILANQETQYF.

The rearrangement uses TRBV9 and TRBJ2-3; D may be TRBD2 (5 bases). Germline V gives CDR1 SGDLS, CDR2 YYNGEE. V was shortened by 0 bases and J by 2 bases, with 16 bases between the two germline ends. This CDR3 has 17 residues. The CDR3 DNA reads TGTGCCAGCAGCGTAGGGGCTAGCTCTAGTTCCACAGATACGCAGTATTTT. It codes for CASSVGASSSSTDTQYF.

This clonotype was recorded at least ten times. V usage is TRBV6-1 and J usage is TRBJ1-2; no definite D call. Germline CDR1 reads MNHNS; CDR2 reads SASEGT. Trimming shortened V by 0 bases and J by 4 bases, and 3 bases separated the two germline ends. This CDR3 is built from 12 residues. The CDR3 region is CASSEAGYGYTF. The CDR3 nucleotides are TGTGCCAGCAGTGAAGCCGGCTATGGCTACACCTTC.

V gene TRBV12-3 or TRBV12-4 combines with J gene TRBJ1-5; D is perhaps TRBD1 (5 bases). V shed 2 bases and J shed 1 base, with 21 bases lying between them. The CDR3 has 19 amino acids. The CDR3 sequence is CASSLRGLGQRGSNQPQHF. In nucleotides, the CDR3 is TGTGCCAGCAGTTTAAGGGGCCTAGGGCAGAGGGGAAGCAATCAGCCCCAGCATTTT.

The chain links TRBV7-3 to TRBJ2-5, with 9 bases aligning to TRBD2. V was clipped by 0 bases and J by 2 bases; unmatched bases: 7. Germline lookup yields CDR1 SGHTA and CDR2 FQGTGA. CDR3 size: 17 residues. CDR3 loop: CASSLTAGGGAQETQYF. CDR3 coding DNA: TGTGCCAGCAGCTTAACGGCAGGCGGGGGGGCTCAAGAGACCCAGTACTTC.

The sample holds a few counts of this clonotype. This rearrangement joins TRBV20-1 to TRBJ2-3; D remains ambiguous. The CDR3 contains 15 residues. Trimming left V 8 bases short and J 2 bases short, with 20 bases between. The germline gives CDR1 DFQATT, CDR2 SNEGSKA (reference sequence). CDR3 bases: TGCAGTCCGGCCGGGCGAAACTTAAACACAGATACGCAGTATTTT. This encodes CSPAGRNLNTDTQYF.

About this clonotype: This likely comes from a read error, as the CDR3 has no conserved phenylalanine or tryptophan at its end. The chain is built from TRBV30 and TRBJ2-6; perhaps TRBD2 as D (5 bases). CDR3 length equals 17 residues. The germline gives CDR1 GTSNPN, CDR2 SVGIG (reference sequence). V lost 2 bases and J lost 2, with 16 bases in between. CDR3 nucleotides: TGTGCCTGGAGTTTGGGGTCCCCCGGGGCTGGGGCCAACGTCCTGACTGTC. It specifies CAWSLGSPGAGANVLTV.

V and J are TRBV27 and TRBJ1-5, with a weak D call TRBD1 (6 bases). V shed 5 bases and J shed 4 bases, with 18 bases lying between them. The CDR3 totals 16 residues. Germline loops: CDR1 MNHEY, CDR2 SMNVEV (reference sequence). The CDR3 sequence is CASSELPGDGNQPQHF. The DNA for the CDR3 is TGTGCCAGCAGTGAGCTGCCAGGGGACGGGAATCAGCCCCAGCATTTT.

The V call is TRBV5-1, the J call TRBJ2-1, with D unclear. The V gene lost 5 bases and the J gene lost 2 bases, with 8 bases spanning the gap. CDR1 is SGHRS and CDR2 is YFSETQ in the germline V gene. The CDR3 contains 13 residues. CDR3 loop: CASRGSAYNEQFF. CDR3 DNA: TGCGCCAGCAGAGGTTCGGCCTACAATGAGCAGTTCTTC.

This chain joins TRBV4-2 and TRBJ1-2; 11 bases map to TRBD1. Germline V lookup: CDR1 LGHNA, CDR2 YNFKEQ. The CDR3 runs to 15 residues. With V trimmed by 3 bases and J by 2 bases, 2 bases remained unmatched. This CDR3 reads CASSQGQGENYGYTF. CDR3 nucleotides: TGTGCCAGCAGCCAGGGACAGGGGGAGAACTATGGCTACACCTTC.

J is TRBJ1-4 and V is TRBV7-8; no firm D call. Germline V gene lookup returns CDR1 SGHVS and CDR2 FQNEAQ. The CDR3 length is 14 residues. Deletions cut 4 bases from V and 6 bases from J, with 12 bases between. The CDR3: CASSSGPEDEKLFF. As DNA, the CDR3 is TGTGCCAGCAGCTCCGGGCCGGAGGATGAAAAACTGTTTTTT.

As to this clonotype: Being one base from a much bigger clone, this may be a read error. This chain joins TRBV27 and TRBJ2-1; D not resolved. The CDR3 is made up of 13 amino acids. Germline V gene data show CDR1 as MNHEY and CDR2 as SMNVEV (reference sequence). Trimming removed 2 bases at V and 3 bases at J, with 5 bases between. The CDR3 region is CASSLRNYNEQFF. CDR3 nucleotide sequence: TGTGCCAGCAGTTTAAGAAACTACAATGAGCAGTTCTTC.

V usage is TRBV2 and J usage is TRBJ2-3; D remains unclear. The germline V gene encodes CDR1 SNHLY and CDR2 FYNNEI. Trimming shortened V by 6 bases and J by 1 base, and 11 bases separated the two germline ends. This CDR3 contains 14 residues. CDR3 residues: CASSPELRTDTQYF. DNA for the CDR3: TGTGCCAGCAGCCCCGAGCTTCGCACAGATACGCAGTATTTT.

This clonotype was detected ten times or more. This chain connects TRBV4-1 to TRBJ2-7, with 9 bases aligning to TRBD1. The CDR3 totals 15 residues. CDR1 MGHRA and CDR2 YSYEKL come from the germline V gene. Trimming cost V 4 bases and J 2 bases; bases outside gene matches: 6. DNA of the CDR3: TGCGCCAGCAGCCGCGAGGGGGACAGGGCCTACGAGCAGTACTTC. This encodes CASSREGDRAYEQYF.

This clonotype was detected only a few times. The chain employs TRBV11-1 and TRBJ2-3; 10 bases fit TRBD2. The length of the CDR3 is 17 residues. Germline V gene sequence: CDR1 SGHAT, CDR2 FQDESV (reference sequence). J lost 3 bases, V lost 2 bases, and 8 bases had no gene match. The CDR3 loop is CASSLPTLAGVTDTQYF. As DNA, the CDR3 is TGTGCCAGCAGCTTACCTACCCTAGCGGGGGTAACAGATACGCAGTATTTT.

CDR3 residues: CASSFSSGGGELFF. In DNA form, the CDR3 reads TGTGCCAGCAGCTTTTCCTCTGGTGGCGGGGAGCTGTTTTTT. The genes are TRBV7-2 and TRBJ2-2; the D is unclear. Trimming shortened V by 3 bases and J by 7 bases, and 12 bases separated the two germline ends. CDR3 length equals 14 residues. From germline, CDR1 is SGHTA and CDR2 FQGNSA. The entire variable domain, with the rest obtained from reference TRBV7-2 and TRBJ2-2, is as follows: GAGVSQSPSNKVTEKGKDVELRCDPISGHTALYWYRQSLGQGLEFLIYFQGNSAPDKSGLPSDRFSAERTGGSVSTLTIQRTQQEDSAVYLCASSFSSGGGELFFGEGSRLTVL.

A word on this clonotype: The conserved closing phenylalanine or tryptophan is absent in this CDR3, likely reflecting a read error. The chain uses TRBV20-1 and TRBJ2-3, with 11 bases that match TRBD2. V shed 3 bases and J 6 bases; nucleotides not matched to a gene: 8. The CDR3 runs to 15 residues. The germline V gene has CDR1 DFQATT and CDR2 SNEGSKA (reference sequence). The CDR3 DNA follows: TGCAGTGCTAGCCGGGTTAGCGGGAGGGCCGATACGCAGTATTCT. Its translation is CSASRVSGRADTQYS.

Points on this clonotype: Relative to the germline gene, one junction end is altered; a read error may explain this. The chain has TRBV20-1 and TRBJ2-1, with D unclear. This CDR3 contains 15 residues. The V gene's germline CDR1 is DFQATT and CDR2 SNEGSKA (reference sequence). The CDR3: CGARAIVGSYNEQFF. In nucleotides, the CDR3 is TGCGGTGCTAGAGCCATAGTGGGCTCCTACAATGAGCAGTTCTTC.

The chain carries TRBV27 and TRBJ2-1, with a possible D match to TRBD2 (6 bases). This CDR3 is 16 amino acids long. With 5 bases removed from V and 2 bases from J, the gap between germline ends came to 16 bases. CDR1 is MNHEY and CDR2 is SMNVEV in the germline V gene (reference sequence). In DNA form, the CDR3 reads TGTGCCAGCAGTCCACGGGGACTGCCCACCTACAATGAGCAGTTCTTC. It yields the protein CASSPRGLPTYNEQFF.

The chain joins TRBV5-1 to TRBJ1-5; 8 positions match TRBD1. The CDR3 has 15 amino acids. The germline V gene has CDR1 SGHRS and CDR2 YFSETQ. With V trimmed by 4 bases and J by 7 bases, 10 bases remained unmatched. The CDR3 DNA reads TGCGCCAGCAGCCGTAGACAGGGGTCGCGGCAGCCCCAGCATTTT. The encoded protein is CASSRRQGSRQPQHF.